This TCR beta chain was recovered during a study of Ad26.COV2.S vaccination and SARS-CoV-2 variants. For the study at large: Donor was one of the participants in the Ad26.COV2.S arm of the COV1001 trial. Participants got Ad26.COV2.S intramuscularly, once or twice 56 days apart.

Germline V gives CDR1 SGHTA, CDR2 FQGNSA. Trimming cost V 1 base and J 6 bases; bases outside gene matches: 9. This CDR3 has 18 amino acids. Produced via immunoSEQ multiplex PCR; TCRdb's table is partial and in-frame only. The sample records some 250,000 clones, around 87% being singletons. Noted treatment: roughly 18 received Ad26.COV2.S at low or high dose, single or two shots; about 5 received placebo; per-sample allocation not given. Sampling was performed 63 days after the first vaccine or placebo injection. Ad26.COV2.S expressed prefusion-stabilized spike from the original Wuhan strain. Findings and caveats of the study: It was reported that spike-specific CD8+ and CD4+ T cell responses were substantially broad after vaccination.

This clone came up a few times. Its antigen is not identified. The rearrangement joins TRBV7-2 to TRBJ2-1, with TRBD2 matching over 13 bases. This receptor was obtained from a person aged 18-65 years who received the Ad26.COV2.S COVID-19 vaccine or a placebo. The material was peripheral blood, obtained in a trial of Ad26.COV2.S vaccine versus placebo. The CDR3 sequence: CASSLGLAGGGWGNEQFF. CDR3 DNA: TGTGCCAGCAGCTTAGGACTAGCGGGAGGAGGTTGGGGCAATGAGCAGTTCTTC. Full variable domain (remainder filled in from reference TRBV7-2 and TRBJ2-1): GAGVSQSPSNKVTEKGKDVELRCDPISGHTALYWYRQSLGQGLEFLIYFQGNSAPDKSGLPSDRFSAERTGGSVSTLTIQRTQQEDSAVYLCASSLGLAGGGWGNEQFFGPGTRLTVL.